Each of the 12 T cell receptor beta chains below was sequenced from the same sample in a study of blood T cell repertoires in COVID-19. TCRdb's table, derived via immunoSEQ multiplex PCR, lists solely in-frame clones and lacks some. The sample consists of 40,000 to 60,000 clones, 85% to 90% of them appearing once. Sample: peripheral blood. These receptors originate from a woman of 80 years or more with COVID-19, enrolled during active disease.

This chain links TRBV7-9 with TRBJ2-7; 9 positions agree with TRBD1. Germline V gene lookup returns CDR1 SEHNR and CDR2 FQNEAQ (reference sequence). The CDR3 has 15 residues. The V segment lost 5 bases and the J segment 3 bases; nucleotides outside the gene matches: 8. CDR3 nucleotides: TGTGCCAGCAGCCCACCGGGACAGGGAGACTACGAGCAGTACTTC. As protein: CASSPPGQGDYEQYF. Full variable domain (remainder filled in from reference TRBV7-9 and TRBJ2-7): DTGVSQNPRHKITKRGQNVTFRCDPISEHNRLYWYRQTLGQGPEFLTYFQNEAQLEKSRLLSDRFSAERPKGSFSTLEIQRTEQGDSAMYLCASSPPGQGDYEQYFGPGTRLTVT.

J is TRBJ1-4 and V is TRBV19, with D tentatively TRBD1 (5 bases). The germline V gene has CDR1 LNHDA and CDR2 SQIVND (reference sequence). The CDR3 is 14 amino acids. The ends were cut back, 6 bases at V and 8 bases at J, with 16 bases in the middle. This CDR3 reads CASRVRGKGEKLFF. CDR3 nucleotides: TGTGCCAGTAGGGTCCGGGGGAAGGGAGAAAAACTGTTTTTT. The full variable domain, in which reference TRBV19 and TRBJ1-4 provide the parts outside the CDR3, is DGGITQSPKYLFRKEGQNVTLSCEQNLNHDAMYWYRQDPGQGLRLIYYSQIVNDFQKGDIAEGYSVSREKKESFPLTVTSAQKNPTAFYLCASRVRGKGEKLFFGSGTQLSVL.

The chain recombines TRBV28 with TRBJ1-3; D is perhaps TRBD1 (5 bases). Germline V gene lookup returns CDR1 MDHEN and CDR2 SYDVKM. V lost 10 bases and J 4 bases, leaving 17 bases between the germline ends. The CDR3 has 14 amino acids. The CDR3 region is CAIIAWGEGNTIYF. The CDR3 region has the DNA TGTGCCATCATTGCGTGGGGGGAAGGAAACACCATATATTTT.

This chain links TRBV30 with TRBJ2-2; D remains ambiguous. The CDR3 loop spans 14 amino acids. Germline CDR1 reads GTSNPN; CDR2 reads SVGIG (reference sequence). Trimming removed 1 base from V and 4 bases from J, with 10 bases in between. The CDR3 DNA follows: TGTGCCTGGAGTGCCTCTCTTGTCACCGGGGAGCTGTTTTTT. Translated, it gives CAWSASLVTGELFF.

The chain combines TRBV2 with TRBJ2-3, with TRBD2 matching over 11 bases. Germline V gene lookup returns CDR1 SNHLY and CDR2 FYNNEI. The length of the CDR3 is 15 residues. V shed 5 bases and J 7 bases; nucleotides not matched to a gene: 8. CDR3 loop: CASSPLAGGLNTQYF. The CDR3 nucleotides are TGTGCCAGCAGTCCTTTAGCGGGGGGGCTAAATACGCAGTATTTT. Supplemented by reference TRBV2 and TRBJ2-3, the full variable domain reads EPEVTQTPSHQVTQMGQEVILRCVPISNHLYFYWYRQILGQKVEFLVSFYNNEISEKSEIFDDQFSVERPDGSNFTLKIRSTKLEDSAMYFCASSPLAGGLNTQYFGPGTRLTVL.

The rearrangement joins TRBV14 to TRBJ1-2; D remains unclear. Germline CDR1 and CDR2: SGHDN and FVKESK. V was cut by 5 bases and J by 5 bases, with 15 bases left in between. This CDR3 is built from 14 residues. CDR3: CASSKGVLAYGYTF. DNA for the CDR3: TGTGCCAGCAGCAAAGGAGTCTTAGCGTATGGCTACACCTTC.

The V and J genes are TRBV5-1 and TRBJ2-6; D may be TRBD2 (5 bases). CDR1 is SGHRS, CDR2 YFSETQ, per germline. The CDR3 length is 16 residues. Trimming took 0 bases from V and 3 from J, leaving 10 bases between them. CDR3 in amino acids: CASSLVIGVGANVLTF. The CDR3, as DNA: TGCGCCAGCAGCTTGGTAATCGGGGTTGGGGCCAACGTCCTGACTTTC.

V usage is TRBV9 and J usage is TRBJ1-1; the D gene is possibly TRBD1 (6 bases). The CDR3 consists of 15 residues. Germline CDR1 SGDLS, CDR2 YYNGEE. V shed 0 bases and J shed 4 bases, with 13 bases lying between them. The CDR3 loop reads CASSVVGGRGTEAFF. In DNA, the CDR3 is TGTGCCAGCAGCGTAGTAGGGGGAAGGGGCACTGAAGCTTTCTTT.

The rearrangement links TRBV19 to TRBJ1-2; D remains ambiguous. Germline V gene sequence: CDR1 LNHDA, CDR2 SQIVND (reference sequence). V was clipped by 0 bases and J by 4 bases, with 15 bases between them. This CDR3 spans 16 amino acids. CDR3 protein: CASSIDHRREGYGYTF. CDR3 DNA: TGTGCCAGTAGTATAGATCACCGACGGGAGGGCTATGGCTACACCTTC.

This chain uses TRBV6-5 with TRBJ1-5, with D perhaps TRBD1 (5 bases). Trimming removed 0 bases from V and 5 bases from J, with 8 bases in between. The CDR3 contains 14 residues. Germline assignment: CDR1 MNHEY and CDR2 SVGAGI. CDR3 DNA: TGTGCCAGCAGTTACTCGGGGCCCCATCAGCCCCAGCATTTT. Residues: CASSYSGPHQPQHF.

The genes are TRBV2 and TRBJ1-4; possibly TRBD1 for D (6 bases). CDR1 and CDR2 (germline): SNHLY, FYNNEI. Trimming left V 4 bases short and J 8 bases short, with 14 bases between. The CDR3 spans 14 residues. Written as DNA, the CDR3 is TGTGCCAGCAGTGGGAGCAGGGGAGGGGAAAAACTGTTTTTT. Translating it yields CASSGSRGGEKLFF. The variable domain in full, completed from reference TRBV2 and TRBJ1-4, reads EPEVTQTPSHQVTQMGQEVILRCVPISNHLYFYWYRQILGQKVEFLVSFYNNEISEKSEIFDDQFSVERPDGSNFTLKIRSTKLEDSAMYFCASSGSRGGEKLFFGSGTQLSVL.

The V and J genes are TRBV10-2 and TRBJ2-7, with 7 positions matching TRBD1. CDR1 and CDR2 from the germline V gene are WSHSY and SAAADI. The trim removed 5 bases at V and 3 bases at J, leaving 4 bases unmatched. The CDR3 spans 13 residues. The CDR3 is CASSPGQNYEQYF. The CDR3 region has the DNA TGCGCCAGCAGTCCGGGACAGAACTACGAGCAGTACTTC.